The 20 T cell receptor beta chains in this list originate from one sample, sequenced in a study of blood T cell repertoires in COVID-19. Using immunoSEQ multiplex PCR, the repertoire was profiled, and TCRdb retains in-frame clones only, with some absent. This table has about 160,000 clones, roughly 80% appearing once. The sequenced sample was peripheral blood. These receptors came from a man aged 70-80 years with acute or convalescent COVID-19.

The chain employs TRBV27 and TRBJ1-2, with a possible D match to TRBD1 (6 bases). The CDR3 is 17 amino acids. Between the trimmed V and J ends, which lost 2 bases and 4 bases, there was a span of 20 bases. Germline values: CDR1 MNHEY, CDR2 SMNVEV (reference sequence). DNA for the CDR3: TGTGCCAGCAGTTTAGCCGGGGGGGACAACAACCTCTATGGCTACACCTTC. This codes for CASSLAGGDNNLYGYTF.

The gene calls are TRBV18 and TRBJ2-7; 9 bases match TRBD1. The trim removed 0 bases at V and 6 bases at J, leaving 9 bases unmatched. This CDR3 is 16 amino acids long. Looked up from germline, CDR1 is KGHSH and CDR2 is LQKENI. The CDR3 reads CASSPPNRGPLSEQYF. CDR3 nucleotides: TGTGCCAGCTCACCACCGAACAGGGGGCCTTTAAGCGAGCAGTACTTC. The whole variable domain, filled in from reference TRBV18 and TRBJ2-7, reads NAGVMQNPRHLVRRRGQEARLRCSPMKGHSHVYWYRQLPEEGLKFMVYLQKENIIDESGMPKERFSAEFPKEGPSILRIQQVVRGDSAAYFCASSPPNRGPLSEQYFGPGTRLTVT.

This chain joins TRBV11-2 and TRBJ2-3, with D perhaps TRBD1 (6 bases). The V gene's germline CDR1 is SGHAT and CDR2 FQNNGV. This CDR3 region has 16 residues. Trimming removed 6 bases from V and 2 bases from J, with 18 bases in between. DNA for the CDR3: TGTGCCAGCAGTTCCTCCAGGGGAACCACCACAGATACGCAGTATTTT. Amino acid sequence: CASSSSRGTTTDTQYF.

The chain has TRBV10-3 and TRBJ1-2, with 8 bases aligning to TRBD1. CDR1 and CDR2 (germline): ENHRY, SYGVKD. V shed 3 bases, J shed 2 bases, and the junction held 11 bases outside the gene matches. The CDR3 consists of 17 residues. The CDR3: CAISDPLPGQENYGYTF. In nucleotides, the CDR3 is TGTGCCATCAGTGATCCCTTACCGGGACAGGAGAACTATGGCTACACCTTC.

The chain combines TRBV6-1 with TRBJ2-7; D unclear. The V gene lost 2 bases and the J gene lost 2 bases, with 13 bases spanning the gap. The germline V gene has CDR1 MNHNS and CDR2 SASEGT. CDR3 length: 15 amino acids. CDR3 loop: CASSESLSTTYEQYF. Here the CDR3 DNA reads TGTGCCAGCAGTGAAAGTTTGAGCACCACCTACGAGCAGTACTTC.

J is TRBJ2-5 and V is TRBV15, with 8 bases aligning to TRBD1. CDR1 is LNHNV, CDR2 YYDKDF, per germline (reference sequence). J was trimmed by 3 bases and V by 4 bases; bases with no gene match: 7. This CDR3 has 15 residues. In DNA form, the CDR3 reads TGTGCCACCAGCAAAGCCATGACAGGGGAAGAGACCCAGTACTTC. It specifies CATSKAMTGEETQYF.

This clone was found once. Here the CDR3 reads CASSGNRGYEQYF. CDR3 DNA: TGTGCCAGCAGCGGGAACAGGGGTTACGAGCAGTACTTC. The chain has TRBV7-2 and TRBJ2-7; 7 bases line up with TRBD1. V lost 5 bases, J lost 4 bases, and 5 bases stayed unmatched. Looked up from germline, CDR1 is SGHTA and CDR2 is FQGNSA. This CDR3 region has 13 residues.

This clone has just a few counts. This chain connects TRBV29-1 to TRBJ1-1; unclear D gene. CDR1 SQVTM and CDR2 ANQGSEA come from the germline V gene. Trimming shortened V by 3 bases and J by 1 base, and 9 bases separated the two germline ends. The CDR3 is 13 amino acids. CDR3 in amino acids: CSVEVQANTEAFF. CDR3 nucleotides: TGCAGCGTTGAGGTGCAGGCGAACACTGAAGCTTTCTTT.

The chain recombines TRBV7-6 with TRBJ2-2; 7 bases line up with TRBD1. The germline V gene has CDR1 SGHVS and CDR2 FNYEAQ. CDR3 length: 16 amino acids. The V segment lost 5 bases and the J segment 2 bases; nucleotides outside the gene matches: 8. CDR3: CASSPRQGVNTGELFF. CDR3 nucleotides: TGTGCCAGCAGCCCTCGACAGGGAGTAAACACCGGGGAGCTGTTTTTT.

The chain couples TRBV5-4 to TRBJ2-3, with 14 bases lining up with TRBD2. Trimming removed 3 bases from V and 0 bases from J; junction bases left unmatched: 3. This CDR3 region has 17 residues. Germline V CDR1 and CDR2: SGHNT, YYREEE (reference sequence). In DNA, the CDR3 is TGTGCCAGCAGCTCCCGACTAGCGGGGGGGAGCACAGATACGCAGTATTTT. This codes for CASSSRLAGGSTDTQYF.

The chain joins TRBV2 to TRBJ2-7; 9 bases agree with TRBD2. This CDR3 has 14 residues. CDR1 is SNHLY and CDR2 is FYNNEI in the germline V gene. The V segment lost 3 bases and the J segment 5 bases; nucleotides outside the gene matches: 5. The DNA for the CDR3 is TGTGCCAGCAGTGAGTCTAGCGGGGTGGACGAGCAGTACTTC. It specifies CASSESSGVDEQYF. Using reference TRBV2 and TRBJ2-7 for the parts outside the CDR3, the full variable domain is EPEVTQTPSHQVTQMGQEVILRCVPISNHLYFYWYRQILGQKVEFLVSFYNNEISEKSEIFDDQFSVERPDGSNFTLKIRSTKLEDSAMYFCASSESSGVDEQYFGPGTRLTVT.

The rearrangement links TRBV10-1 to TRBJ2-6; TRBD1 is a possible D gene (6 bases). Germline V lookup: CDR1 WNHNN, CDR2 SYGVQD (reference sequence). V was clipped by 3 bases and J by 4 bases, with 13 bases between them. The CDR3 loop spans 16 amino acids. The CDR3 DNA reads TGCGCCAGCAGTGACCCCACAGGGTCCGGGGCCAACGTCCTGACTTTC. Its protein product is CASSDPTGSGANVLTF.

This CDR3 is CASSQGGGTVMGKLFF. CDR3 nucleotides: TGTGCCAGCAGCCAAGGAGGTGGGACAGTCATGGGAAAACTGTTTTTT. This sequence joins TRBV3-1 (or the pseudogene TRBV3-2) and TRBJ1-4; 7 bases line up with TRBD1. The CDR3 has 16 amino acids. J lost 10 bases, V lost 1 base, and 12 bases had no gene match. Germline CDR1 and CDR2: LGHDT and YNNKEL (reference sequence).

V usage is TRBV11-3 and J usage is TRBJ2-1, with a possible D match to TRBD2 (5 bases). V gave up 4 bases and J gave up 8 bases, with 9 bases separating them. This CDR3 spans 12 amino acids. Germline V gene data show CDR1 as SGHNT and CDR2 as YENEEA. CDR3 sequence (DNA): TGTGCCAGCAGCTCACTAGGTTATGAGCAGTTCTTC. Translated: CASSSLGYEQFF.

CDR3 protein: CASSYQGYEQFF. The CDR3 nucleotides read TGTGCCAGCAGTTATCAGGGATATGAGCAGTTCTTC. This rearrangement joins TRBV12-3 or TRBV12-4 to TRBJ2-1; D may be TRBD1 (5 bases). V shed 4 bases and J shed 8 bases, with 9 bases lying between them. The CDR3 loop spans 12 amino acids.

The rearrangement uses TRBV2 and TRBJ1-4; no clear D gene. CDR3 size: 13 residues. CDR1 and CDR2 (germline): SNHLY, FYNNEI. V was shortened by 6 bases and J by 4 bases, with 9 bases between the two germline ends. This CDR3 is CASREDLNEKLFF. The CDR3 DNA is TGTGCCAGCAGGGAGGACCTTAATGAAAAACTGTTTTTT.

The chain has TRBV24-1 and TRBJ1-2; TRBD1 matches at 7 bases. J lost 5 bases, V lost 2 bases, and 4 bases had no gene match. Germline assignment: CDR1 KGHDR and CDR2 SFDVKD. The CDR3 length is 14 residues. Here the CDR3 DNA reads TGTGCCACCAGTGATTCACAGGGGAATTATGGCTACACCTTC. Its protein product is CATSDSQGNYGYTF.

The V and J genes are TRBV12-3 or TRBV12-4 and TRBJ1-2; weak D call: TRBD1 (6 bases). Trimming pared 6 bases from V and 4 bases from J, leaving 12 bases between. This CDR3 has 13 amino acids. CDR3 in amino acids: CASSQQGVYGYTF. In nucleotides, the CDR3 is TGTGCCAGCAGCCAACAGGGAGTCTATGGCTACACCTTC.

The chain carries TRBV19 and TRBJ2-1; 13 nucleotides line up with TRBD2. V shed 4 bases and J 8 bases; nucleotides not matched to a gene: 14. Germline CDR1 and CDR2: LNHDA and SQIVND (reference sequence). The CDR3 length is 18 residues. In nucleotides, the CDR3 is TGTGCCAGTAGTACAAAGGGATCCGGGACTAGCGGGATGTATGAGCAGTTCTTC. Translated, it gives CASSTKGSGTSGMYEQFF. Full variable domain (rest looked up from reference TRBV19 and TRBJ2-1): DGGITQSPKYLFRKEGQNVTLSCEQNLNHDAMYWYRQDPGQGLRLIYYSQIVNDFQKGDIAEGYSVSREKKESFPLTVTSAQKNPTAFYLCASSTKGSGTSGMYEQFFGPGTRLTVL.

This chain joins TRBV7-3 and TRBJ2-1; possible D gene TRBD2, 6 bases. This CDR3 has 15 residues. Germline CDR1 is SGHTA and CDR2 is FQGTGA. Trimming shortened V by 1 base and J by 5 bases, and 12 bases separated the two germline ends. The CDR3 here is CASSLIQRANNEQFF. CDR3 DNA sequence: TGTGCCAGCAGCTTAATCCAGCGGGCCAACAATGAGCAGTTCTTC.